The 18 T cell receptor beta chains given below trace back to one sample, sequenced in a study of blood T cell repertoires in COVID-19. Sequencing used immunoSEQ multiplex PCR; TCRdb keeps in-frame clones, though not all of them. The data contain a few hundred thousand clones, roughly nine tenths of them seen just once; the ten biggest clones take up roughly 2.5%. The sequencing input was PBMCs or T cells enriched from blood (not recorded which). All receptors derive from a woman aged 18 to 35 who had recovered from COVID-19.

This rearrangement joins TRBV27 to TRBJ2-7; a possible D gene is TRBD1 (7 bases). This CDR3 has 14 residues. Deletions cut 2 bases from V and 6 bases from J, with 14 bases between. CDR1 MNHEY and CDR2 SMNVEV come from the germline V gene (reference sequence). The CDR3 sequence: CASSLRGRGVEQYF. CDR3 sequence (DNA): TGTGCCAGCAGTTTAAGGGGCAGGGGGGTCGAGCAGTACTTC.

This chain links TRBV4-2 with TRBJ1-1; 7 nucleotides agree with TRBD1. V was clipped by 4 bases and J by 8 bases; unmatched bases: 10. Germline V gene data show CDR1 as LGHNA and CDR2 as YNFKEQ. CDR3 length: 14 amino acids. CDR3 sequence (DNA): TGTGCCAGCAGCCGAGGGATCGGGACAGTAGAAGCTTTCTTT. It encodes CASSRGIGTVEAFF.

This clone was seen once. The V call is TRBV6-1, the J call TRBJ1-2; D not certain. CDR1 is MNHNS, CDR2 SASEGT, per germline. The CDR3 runs 13 residues. Trimming stripped 2 bases from V and 5 bases from J, with 9 bases between. This CDR3 is CASSEQEQYGYTF. The CDR3 DNA follows: TGTGCCAGCAGTGAACAGGAACAATATGGCTACACCTTC.

J is TRBJ1-4 and V is TRBV29-1, with 8 nucleotides matching TRBD1. Germline CDR1 is SQVTM and CDR2 is ANQGSEA. This CDR3 is 13 amino acids long. With 4 bases clipped from V and 7 bases from J, the junction kept 5 bases outside the gene matches. CDR3 residues: CSVVDRAGEKLFF. CDR3 nucleotides: TGCAGCGTTGTGGACAGGGCTGGTGAAAAACTGTTTTTT.

This chain joins TRBV19 and TRBJ2-7; D ambiguous. Trimming pared 2 bases from V and 0 bases from J, leaving 8 bases between. Germline values: CDR1 LNHDA, CDR2 SQIVND (reference sequence). The CDR3 length is 14 residues. This chain's CDR3 is CASSISGSSYEQYF. CDR3 nucleotide sequence: TGTGCCAGTAGTATATCTGGCAGCTCCTACGAGCAGTACTTC. The whole variable domain, filled in from reference TRBV19 and TRBJ2-7, reads DGGITQSPKYLFRKEGQNVTLSCEQNLNHDAMYWYRQDPGQGLRLIYYSQIVNDFQKGDIAEGYSVSREKKESFPLTVTSAQKNPTAFYLCASSISGSSYEQYFGPGTRLTVT.

The rearrangement joins TRBV9 to TRBJ1-1; D is unclear. The V gene's germline CDR1 is SGDLS and CDR2 YYNGEE. This CDR3 region has 15 residues. Trimming shortened V by 0 bases and J by 2 bases, and 11 bases separated the two germline ends. CDR3 region: CASSVGAGINTEAFF. The CDR3 nucleotides read TGTGCCAGCAGCGTAGGGGCAGGCATTAACACTGAAGCTTTCTTT.

The rearrangement links TRBV28 to TRBJ2-5; 9 nucleotides line up with TRBD1. The germline CDR1 and CDR2 sequences are MDHEN and SYDVKM. With V trimmed by 1 base and J by 5 bases, 14 bases remained unmatched. This CDR3 has 18 residues. CDR3 nucleotides: TGTGCCAGCAGTTTATTAGTCTCCGGGACAGGGATCGGGGAGACCCAGTACTTC. Its protein product is CASSLLVSGTGIGETQYF. The entire variable domain, with the rest obtained from reference TRBV28 and TRBJ2-5, is as follows: DVKVTQSSRYLVKRTGEKVFLECVQDMDHENMFWYRQDPGLGLRLIYFSYDVKMKEKGDIPEGYSVSREKKERFSLILESASTNQTSMYLCASSLLVSGTGIGETQYFGPGTRLLVL.

The J gene is TRBJ1-2, the V gene TRBV19; D ambiguous. V was shortened by 6 bases and J by 2 bases, with 13 bases between the two germline ends. The CDR3 contains 14 residues. Germline V gene data show CDR1 as LNHDA and CDR2 as SQIVND (reference sequence). CDR3 amino acids: CASSPGQRNYGYTF. CDR3 DNA: TGTGCCAGTAGCCCTGGGCAACGGAACTATGGCTACACCTTC.

This sequence joins TRBV13 and TRBJ2-1, with D tentatively TRBD1 (6 bases). The CDR3 has 15 residues. Between the trimmed V and J ends, which lost 1 base and 5 bases, there was a span of 12 bases. Germline CDR1 reads PRHDT; CDR2 reads FYEKMQ (reference sequence). This CDR3 reads CASSLEDRSNNEQFF. CDR3 in DNA: TGTGCCAGCAGCTTAGAAGACAGGTCAAACAATGAGCAGTTCTTC.

The V and J genes are TRBV10-1 and TRBJ2-3, with D maybe TRBD1 (7 bases). Between the trimmed V and J ends, which lost 0 bases and 3 bases, there was a span of 13 bases. Germline V lookup: CDR1 WNHNN, CDR2 SYGVQD (reference sequence). This CDR3 has 16 amino acids. CDR3 amino acids: CASSESRPGGTDTQYF. The DNA of the CDR3 is TGCGCCAGCAGTGAGTCGAGGCCAGGGGGGACAGATACGCAGTATTTT.

The V gene is TRBV7-8, the J gene TRBJ1-1; 7 bases map to TRBD1. After removal of 3 bases from V and 3 bases from J, the junction contained 19 bases not matched to a gene. The germline V gene encodes CDR1 SGHVS and CDR2 FQNEAQ. This CDR3 has 19 amino acids. CDR3 in DNA: TGTGCCAGCAGCTTGGGGACTGGAGTCAGACAGGGACCGGACACTGAAGCTTTCTTT. Protein sequence: CASSLGTGVRQGPDTEAFF.

This sequence joins TRBV4-1 and TRBJ2-7; 7 bases fit TRBD1. This CDR3 has 16 amino acids. V lost 0 bases, J lost 1 base, and 6 bases stayed unmatched. Germline loops: CDR1 MGHRA, CDR2 YSYEKL. CDR3 region: CASSQDGETGSYEQYF. In DNA form, the CDR3 reads TGCGCCAGCAGCCAAGATGGGGAGACAGGGTCCTACGAGCAGTACTTC.

DNA for the CDR3: TGTGCCAGCAGTTTCCGAGATCAGCCCCAGCATTTT. It specifies CASSFRDQPQHF. The chain recombines TRBV27 with TRBJ1-5; D call uncertain. This CDR3 is built from 12 residues. V lost 3 bases and J lost 5, with 5 bases in between. The germline V gene has CDR1 MNHEY and CDR2 SMNVEV (reference sequence).

The rearrangement links TRBV10-2 to TRBJ1-2, with TRBD1 matching over 7 bases. Germline trimming cut 7 bases from V and 6 bases from J; bases unmatched to any gene: 17. CDR1 is WSHSY, CDR2 SAAADI, per germline. The CDR3 covers 16 residues. CDR3 protein: CASTRSPDREDDGYTF. The CDR3, as DNA: TGCGCCAGCACTAGATCCCCCGACAGGGAAGACGATGGCTACACCTTC.

CDR3 region: CASSLAGGREGGSEQYF. CDR3 DNA: TGCGCCAGCAGCTTGGCCGGCGGTCGAGAGGGAGGGAGCGAGCAGTACTTC. V gene TRBV5-1 combines with J gene TRBJ2-7; 7 nucleotides agree with TRBD2. The CDR3 has 17 residues. J lost 6 bases, V lost 0 bases, and 15 bases had no gene match. In germline, CDR1 is SGHRS, CDR2 YFSETQ.

The chain combines TRBV5-1 with TRBJ1-4, with D perhaps matching TRBD1 (5 bases). Germline CDR1 SGHRS, CDR2 YFSETQ. V was pared by 4 bases and J by 3 bases, with 10 bases between. This CDR3 contains 14 residues. This chain's CDR3 is CASSVGGANEKLFF. The CDR3, as DNA: TGCGCCAGCAGCGTCGGAGGGGCTAATGAAAAACTGTTTTTT.

The gene calls are TRBV12-3 or TRBV12-4 and TRBJ2-5, with a possible D match to TRBD1 (6 bases). The CDR3 covers 13 residues. Between the trimmed V and J ends, which lost 4 bases and 4 bases, there was a span of 10 bases. The CDR3 region has the DNA TGTGCCAGCAGTTCCACAGGGTTAGAGACCCAGTACTTC. It encodes CASSSTGLETQYF.

The gene calls are TRBV3-1 (or the pseudogene TRBV3-2) and TRBJ2-2; 10 bases line up with TRBD2. With 4 bases clipped from V and 4 bases from J, the junction kept 3 bases outside the gene matches. Germline-derived CDR1 and CDR2 are LGHDT and YNNKEL (reference sequence). This CDR3 is built from 15 residues. The CDR3 spells CASSRSGGGTGELFF. The CDR3 DNA is TGTGCCAGCAGCCGAAGCGGGGGGGGCACCGGGGAGCTGTTTTTT.